The 5 T cell receptor beta chains below all came from one sample that was sequenced in a study of cytomegalovirus exposure and HLA in healthy donors. Generated by immunoSEQ multiplex PCR, the TCRdb table keeps only in-frame clones and is missing some. The sample shows roughly 140,000 clones, around nine tenths of them seen only once. The sequenced sample consisted of PBMCs. Receptors were obtained from a young woman in good health and CMV-seropositive.

The genes are TRBV4-1 and TRBJ1-1; tentative D call: TRBD1 (6 bases). Germline CDR1 MGHRA, CDR2 YSYEKL. CDR3 size: 16 residues. V lost 1 base to trimming and J lost 9 bases, with 21 bases between them. CDR3 bases: TGCGCCAGCAGCCAAGCATCTTCAACCGGGACACCAAAAGCTTTCTTT. It specifies CASSQASSTGTPKAFF.

The chain joins TRBV6-5 to TRBJ1-5, with TRBD1 matching 8 bases. The junction had 9 bases not matched to a gene; V was cut back by 5 bases and J by 6 bases. Germline V gene data show CDR1 as MNHEY and CDR2 as SVGAGI. CDR3 length: 15 residues. The CDR3 nucleotides read TGTGCCAGCAGTCGTACCGGGACAGGCAGTCAGCCCCAGCATTTT. It codes for CASSRTGTGSQPQHF.

This chain uses TRBV27 with TRBJ2-7; D remains unclear. Germline lookup yields CDR1 MNHEY and CDR2 SMNVEV (reference sequence). Trimming shortened V by 8 bases and J by 5 bases, and 10 bases separated the two germline ends. This CDR3 has 11 residues. The chain's CDR3 is CASSDMNEQYF. CDR3 in DNA: TGTGCCAGCTCCGACATGAACGAGCAGTACTTC.

The V call is TRBV18, the J call TRBJ2-6; 8 bases match TRBD1. Germline V lookup: CDR1 KGHSH, CDR2 LQKENI. J lost 0 bases, V lost 3 bases, and 7 bases had no gene match. The CDR3 has 18 amino acids. CDR3 sequence: CASSPRTGISSGANVLTF. For the CDR3, the DNA is TGTGCCAGCTCACCCCGGACAGGGATCAGCTCTGGGGCCAACGTCCTGACTTTC.

The rearrangement uses TRBV4-1 and TRBJ2-3; weak D call: TRBD1 (6 bases). Trimming took off 2 bases at V and 7 bases at J, with 10 bases between the two ends. CDR3 length: 13 residues. The germline CDR1 and CDR2 sequences are MGHRA and YSYEKL. In DNA form, the CDR3 reads TGCGCCAGCAGCCAACAAACAGGGTATACGCAGTATTTT. This sequence encodes CASSQQTGYTQYF.